This T cell receptor beta chain was recovered during a study of blood T cells in healthy people across ages. Study-wide background: Per two T cells, template switching captured roughly one barcoded beta molecule. Whole-study results and caveats: From one million sequenced T cells, diversity estimates were lower bounds. There was a strong correlation between TCR beta diversity and naive T cell percentage. CMV infection status of these donors was not known.

The authors ran a second PCR of about 7 to 12 cycles using a sample-barcoded 5' primer and a J-beta primer mix. TCRdb redid the calling of the 5' RACE reads with MiXCR, one entry per CDR3 protein. This sample has approximately 1,700,000 distinct CDR3 sequences, with 30% to 40% found just once. Per germline, CDR1 MNHEY and CDR2 SMNVEV (reference sequence). This CDR3 region has 13 residues. Trimming removed 6 bases from V and 4 bases from J, with 7 bases in between. Remarks on this clonotype: Its specificity is not known.

This receptor was identified in a human donor in good health. This rearrangement joins TRBV27 to TRBJ2-6; D is ambiguous. Material for sequencing was blood. CDR3 coding DNA: TGTGCCAGCAGATCGAGGGGGGCCAACGTCCTGACTTTC. Residues: CASRSRGANVLTF.